This T cell receptor beta chain was captured by sequencing in a study of cytomegalovirus exposure and HLA in healthy donors. Turning to this clone: What it binds is not known.

The study's findings and limits: As confirmed in vitro, three CMV-associated chains were specific for CMV antigens. Association with HLA alleles at 0.05 false discovery rate was found for 16,951 TCR beta sequences in a later analysis.

From germline, CDR1 is LNHNV and CDR2 YYDKDF (reference sequence). This CDR3 comprises 16 residues. V lost 4 bases to trimming and J lost 6 bases; unmatched junction nucleotides: 7. In the PCR, 60 Vbeta and 13 Jbeta primers were used. The protocol was immunoSEQ multiplex PCR, while the TCRdb copy is restricted to in-frame clones and leaves out a portion. There are 150,000 or so clones in the sample; approximately 78% occur only once, and 2% to 3% lies in the top ten. The origin of this receptor is a human donor in good health. Sequenced sample: PBMCs. V and J are TRBV15 and TRBJ1-6; TRBD1 agrees at 9 bases. In DNA, the CDR3 is TGTGCCACCAGCAAAGGACAGGGGCAGGGTAATTCACCCCTCCACTTT. This sequence encodes CATSKGQGQGNSPLHF.